This record concerns one T cell receptor (beta chain) sequence. This sample is part of a study of blood T cell repertoires in COVID-19. Study summary: Specimens from acute and convalescent COVID-19 originated in the United States, Italy and Spain. PBMCs, B-cell-depleted T cells, or T cells provided the cDNA or gDNA that made up the material.

The CDR3 spans 11 residues. Trimming cost V 5 bases and J 8 bases, with 9 bases left between them. Germline V lookup: CDR1 MNHNY, CDR2 SVGAGI (reference sequence). In the study's own analysis: The authors estimated nucleated cell counts from reference gene primer amplification. Only in-frame clones appear in the TCRdb table, and some are missing; sequencing was by immunoSEQ multiplex PCR. V and J calls and clone size are as listed in that table; D and trimming were resolved from the DNA. The sample lists about 76,000 clones; around 87% were seen once. The sequenced material came from peripheral blood. V and J are TRBV6-6 and TRBJ1-2; D is undetermined. This sequence originates from a human donor in a cohort sampled during active COVID-19. The CDR3 DNA is TGTGCCAGCAGTCCTGGGCAGGGCTACACCTTC. Translation: CASSPGQGYTF.